What follows is one TCR beta chain and its context. The antigen remains unidentified. Molecular barcoding with unique molecular identifiers was used for the TCRbeta library. One entry per CDR3 protein, called by TCRdb with MiXCR from the PCR reads. The sample includes fewer than 550,000 distinct CDR3 sequences, 15% to 20% of them seen just once. The germline V gene encodes CDR1 SQVTM and CDR2 ANQGSEA. V lost 2 bases and J lost 3, with 20 bases in between. CDR3 length: 17 residues. This sample was taken from a study of T-cell reconstitution after alpha-beta-depleted transplantation in children. Study-level findings and limits: A year had passed since transplant, and T-cell counts and diversity by then came mostly from newly produced T cells. Expanded graft clones numbering several hundred reportedly gave rise to alpha-beta T cells about two months after transplant. For some patients, TCRbeta diversity was high at day 60 because of recipient T cells and thymic progenitors that survived.

This receptor was obtained from a boy younger than two who had a stem cell transplant for Wiskott-Aldrich syndrome, so the T cells may come from the graft donor. The sequencing used PBMCs, mostly from graft donor cells, collected 360 days after TCRalphabeta/CD19-depleted stem cell transplant. The chain has TRBV29-1 and TRBJ2-1; a weak D match, TRBD2 (6 bases). The CDR3 is CSVEWGFPSVGYNEQFF. CDR3 sequence (DNA): TGCAGCGTTGAATGGGGGTTTCCTAGCGTCGGCTACAATGAGCAGTTCTTC.